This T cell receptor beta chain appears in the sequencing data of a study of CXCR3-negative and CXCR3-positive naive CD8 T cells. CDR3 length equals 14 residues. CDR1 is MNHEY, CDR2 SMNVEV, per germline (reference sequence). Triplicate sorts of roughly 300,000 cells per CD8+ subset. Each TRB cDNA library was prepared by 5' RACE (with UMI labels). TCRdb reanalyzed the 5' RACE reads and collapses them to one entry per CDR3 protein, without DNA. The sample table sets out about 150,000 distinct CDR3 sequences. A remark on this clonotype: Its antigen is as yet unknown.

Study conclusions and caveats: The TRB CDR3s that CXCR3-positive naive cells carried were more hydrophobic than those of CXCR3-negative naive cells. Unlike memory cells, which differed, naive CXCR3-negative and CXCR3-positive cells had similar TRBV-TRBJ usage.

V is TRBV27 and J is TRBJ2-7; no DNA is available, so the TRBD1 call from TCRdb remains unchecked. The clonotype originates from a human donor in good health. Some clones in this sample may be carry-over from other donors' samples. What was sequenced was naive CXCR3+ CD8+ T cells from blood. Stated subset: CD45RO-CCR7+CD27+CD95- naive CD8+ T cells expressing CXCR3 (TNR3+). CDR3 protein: CASSAQGWAYEQYF.